This entry concerns a single T cell receptor beta chain. The data were obtained in a study of T cell responses to AZD1222 COVID-19 vaccine. Method: immunoSEQ multiplex PCR; TCRdb's copy keeps in-frame clones and lacks some. The sample yields 120,000 or so clones, roughly 84% seen once. The receptor was isolated from an adult in good health. This material consisted of peripheral blood, taken on day 0 of AZD1222 vaccination.

Written as DNA, the CDR3 is TGTGCCAGCAGCCCGTCGGGCGTTGGGAACAATGAGCAGTTCTTC. It codes for CASSPSGVGNNEQFF. The chain uses TRBV7-3 and TRBJ2-1, with D hard to call. This CDR3 contains 15 residues. Per the germline V gene, CDR1 is SGHTA and CDR2 is FQGTGA. V lost 5 bases, J lost 5 bases, and 16 bases lay in between.